This entry lists 24 T cell receptor beta chains sequenced from one sample in a study of CD8 T cells in Susac syndrome. RNA, at about 0.45 to 1 ug, was reverse transcribed with random hexamers. TCRdb reprocessed the immunoSEQ multiplex PCR reads via MiXCR and lists one record per CDR3 protein. In the table there are about 100,000 distinct CDR3 sequences, around 95% of which are singletons. The material sequenced was CD8+ T cells from PBMCs. The source is a human donor with Susac syndrome.

The V gene is TRBV11-2, the J gene TRBJ2-1, with D possibly being TRBD1 (7 bases). V lost 5 bases, J lost 8 bases, and 16 bases lay in between. Germline values: CDR1 SGHAT, CDR2 FQNNGV. There are 14 residues in the CDR3. The CDR3 DNA reads TGTGCCAGCAGCCCCTGGCGGGACAGAGATGAGCAGTTCTTC. It codes for CASSPWRDRDEQFF.

The CDR3 sequence is CASSATNEKLFF. CDR3 bases: TGTGCCAGCAGTGCAACTAATGAAAAACTGTTTTTT. The rearrangement uses TRBV27 and TRBJ1-4; D gene uncertain. V lost 5 bases, J lost 0 bases, and 1 base lay in between. Per the germline V gene, CDR1 is MNHEY and CDR2 is SMNVEV (reference sequence). The CDR3 is 12 amino acids.

The chain is built from TRBV24-1 and TRBJ2-6; unclear D gene. V shed 2 bases and J shed 4 bases, with 11 bases lying between them. Germline loops: CDR1 KGHDR, CDR2 SFDVKD. This CDR3 region has 16 residues. As DNA, the CDR3 is TGTGCCACCAGTGATTCCGGACCAAGCGGGGCCAACGTCCTGACTTTC. It codes for CATSDSGPSGANVLTF.

This clonotype was detected only once. The chain links TRBV12-3 or TRBV12-4 to TRBJ1-5; 8 positions match TRBD1. V was clipped by 5 bases and J by 6 bases; unmatched bases: 9. This CDR3 region has 15 residues. CDR3 in DNA: TGTGCCAGCAGTCGGGACAGGAGGGAGGGTCAGCCCCAGCATTTT. Translated: CASSRDRREGQPQHF.

The gene calls are TRBV4-2 and TRBJ1-2, with unresolved D. CDR3 length: 15 residues. Per germline, CDR1 LGHNA and CDR2 YNFKEQ. Trimming took off 0 bases at V and 4 bases at J, with 12 bases between the two ends. The CDR3 protein is CASSQETDAIYGYTF. The CDR3 DNA reads as TGTGCCAGCAGCCAAGAAACAGACGCTATCTATGGCTACACCTTC.

V usage is TRBV5-1 and J usage is TRBJ1-2; 7 bases map to TRBD1. This CDR3 has 14 amino acids. The germline V gene encodes CDR1 SGHRS and CDR2 YFSETQ. Trimming removed 4 bases from V and 6 bases from J; junction bases left unmatched: 9. The CDR3 DNA follows: TGCGCCAGCAGCCTGGGACAGCGGAGACATGGCTACACCTTC. It codes for CASSLGQRRHGYTF.

The CDR3 loop reads CASSPLGGLAGFEQYF. CDR3 nucleotides: TGTGCCAGCAGCCCCCTCGGCGGGCTAGCGGGGTTCGAGCAGTACTTC. This sequence joins TRBV6-1 and TRBJ2-7, with 9 bases matching TRBD2. V lost 6 bases to trimming and J lost 6 bases; unmatched junction nucleotides: 15. Germline V gene sequence: CDR1 MNHNS, CDR2 SASEGT. This CDR3 has 16 amino acids.

The gene calls are TRBV4-2 and TRBJ2-7; D gene uncertain. V gave up 0 bases and J gave up 2 bases, with 20 bases separating them. Per the germline V gene, CDR1 is LGHNA and CDR2 is YNFKEQ. CDR3 length: 18 amino acids. The CDR3 DNA is TGTGCCAGCAGCCAAGATCTTCTCTTGGGGAAAACGACCTACGAGCAGTACTTC. This translates into CASSQDLLLGKTTYEQYF.

The chain joins TRBV6-6 to TRBJ1-2; possible D gene TRBD1, 5 bases. Germline loops: CDR1 MNHNY, CDR2 SVGAGI (reference sequence). There are 12 residues in the CDR3. Trimming pared 4 bases from V and 7 bases from J, leaving 10 bases between. The DNA of the CDR3 is TGTGCCAGCAGTTCGGGACCGGGTGGCTACACCTTC. It encodes CASSSGPGGYTF.

This clonotype was observed a single time. The rearrangement uses TRBV6-2 or TRBV6-3 and TRBJ1-1; tentative D call: TRBD1 (5 bases). The CDR3 covers 18 residues. V was cut by 4 bases and J by 2 bases, with 23 bases left in between. In germline, CDR1 is MNHEY, CDR2 SVGEGT. CDR3 bases: TGTGCCAGCAGTTGGATTTGGGGGGGGATCTTCCTTAACACTGAAGCTTTCTTT. Translated, it gives CASSWIWGGIFLNTEAFF.

V usage is TRBV29-1 and J usage is TRBJ2-4, with D possibly being TRBD1 (6 bases). Deletions cut 4 bases from V and 1 base from J, with 8 bases between. The CDR3 consists of 13 residues. Germline CDR1 SQVTM, CDR2 ANQGSEA. CDR3 in amino acids: CSVVGGAKNIQYF. The CDR3 DNA follows: TGCAGCGTTGTTGGGGGCGCCAAAAACATTCAGTACTTC.

V is TRBV15 and J is TRBJ1-5, with a tentative D call TRBD1 (6 bases). Trimming shortened V by 5 bases and J by 5 bases, and 16 bases separated the two germline ends. Germline CDR1 reads LNHNV; CDR2 reads YYDKDF (reference sequence). The CDR3 consists of 15 residues. CDR3 DNA sequence: TGTGCCACCAGCGCACCAGGGGTGATGGATCAGCCCCAGCATTTT. This translates into CATSAPGVMDQPQHF.

The chain recombines TRBV20-1 with TRBJ1-1; D unclear. The length of the CDR3 is 12 residues. CDR1 is DFQATT, CDR2 SNEGSKA, per germline (reference sequence). V lost 1 base and J 6 bases, leaving 9 bases between the germline ends. The chain's CDR3 is CSARVGFSEAFF. The CDR3 region has the DNA TGCAGTGCTAGAGTCGGGTTCTCTGAAGCTTTCTTT.

This rearrangement joins TRBV7-9 to TRBJ2-7; the D is unclear. The CDR3 has 12 residues. The ends were cut back, 1 base at V and 4 bases at J, with 5 bases in the middle. Germline V gives CDR1 SEHNR, CDR2 FQNEAQ (reference sequence). CDR3 residues: CASSLDPYEQYF. CDR3 sequence (DNA): TGTGCCAGCAGCTTAGACCCGTACGAGCAGTACTTC.

The chain combines TRBV20-1 with TRBJ1-5; no firm D call. This CDR3 is 14 amino acids long. Between the trimmed V and J ends, which lost 0 bases and 4 bases, there was a span of 10 bases. Per the germline V gene, CDR1 is DFQATT and CDR2 is SNEGSKA (reference sequence). CDR3 coding DNA: TGCAGTGCTAGAGATAGCAGGCATAATCAGCCCCAGCATTTT. Translated, it gives CSARDSRHNQPQHF.

The CDR3 nucleotides are TGTGCCACCAGCATTGTGCTAGCGGCCTACAATGAGCAGTTCTTC. The encoded protein is CATSIVLAAYNEQFF. V is TRBV15 and J is TRBJ2-1, with 7 bases matching TRBD2. This CDR3 spans 15 amino acids. With 4 bases clipped from V and 2 bases from J, the junction kept 5 bases outside the gene matches. CDR1 is LNHNV and CDR2 is YYDKDF in the germline V gene (reference sequence). Filled out from reference TRBV15 and TRBJ2-1, the complete variable domain reads DAMVIQNPRYQVTQFGKPVTLSCSQTLNHNVMYWYQQKSSQAPKLLFHYYDKDFNNEADTPDNFQSRRPNTSFCFLDIRSPGLGDTAMYLCATSIVLAAYNEQFFGPGTRLTVL.

The genes are TRBV29-1 and TRBJ1-1, with unresolved D. Germline CDR1 SQVTM, CDR2 ANQGSEA. V lost 3 bases and J lost 0, with 5 bases in between. The CDR3 has 12 amino acids. CDR3 DNA sequence: TGCAGCGTTGACTACATGAACACTGAAGCTTTCTTT. Translating it yields CSVDYMNTEAFF.

The V gene is TRBV25-1, the J gene TRBJ2-5; 9 positions match TRBD1. CDR3 length: 13 residues. V lost 5 bases to trimming and J lost 10 bases; unmatched junction nucleotides: 8. Germline V CDR1 and CDR2: MGHDK, SYGVNS. CDR3 DNA sequence: TGTGCCAGCAGTTTAGGACAGGGGTATGACCAGTACTTC. This codes for CASSLGQGYDQYF.

This rearrangement joins TRBV20-1 to TRBJ2-7, with 10 bases matching TRBD2. Germline CDR1 is DFQATT and CDR2 is SNEGSKA (reference sequence). The CDR3 has 16 amino acids. With V trimmed by 0 bases and J by 2 bases, 7 bases remained unmatched. CDR3 sequence reads: CSAREVSGRSPYEQYF. CDR3 DNA sequence: TGCAGTGCTAGAGAGGTTAGCGGGAGGTCGCCCTACGAGCAGTACTTC.

V gene TRBV27 combines with J gene TRBJ2-5, with 9 bases lining up with TRBD2. V lost 0 bases to trimming and J lost 5 bases; unmatched junction nucleotides: 7. The CDR3 spans 16 residues. Germline V lookup: CDR1 MNHEY, CDR2 SMNVEV (reference sequence). In nucleotides, the CDR3 is TGTGCCAGCAGTTTATCAGGACTAGCGTCTACGGAGACCCAGTACTTC. It encodes CASSLSGLASTETQYF.

The chain joins TRBV7-8 to TRBJ2-1, with TRBD2 as a possible D gene (6 bases). The germline V gene encodes CDR1 SGHVS and CDR2 FQNEAQ. V lost 3 bases and J lost 6, with 9 bases in between. The CDR3 runs to 13 residues. The CDR3 region is CASSFGGGNEQFF. The CDR3 DNA is TGTGCCAGCAGCTTTGGGGGAGGCAATGAGCAGTTCTTC.

The chain employs TRBV7-9 and TRBJ1-1; D possibly corresponds to TRBD1 (6 bases). The V gene's germline CDR1 is SEHNR and CDR2 FQNEAQ (reference sequence). The CDR3 runs 14 residues. Trimming removed 8 bases at V and 1 base at J, with 14 bases between. The DNA for the CDR3 is TGTGCCAGCCATATAGTCAGGGGGAACACTGAAGCTTTCTTT. This sequence encodes CASHIVRGNTEAFF.

V gene TRBV19 combines with J gene TRBJ2-3; the D gene could be TRBD1 or TRBD2 (5 bases each). Germline CDR1 is LNHDA and CDR2 is SQIVND (reference sequence). Between the trimmed V and J ends, which lost 5 bases and 2 bases, there was a span of 11 bases. The length of the CDR3 is 14 residues. The CDR3 nucleotides read TGTGCCAGTAGTGAGGGACGGGACACAGATACGCAGTATTTT. Amino acid sequence: CASSEGRDTDTQYF.

The genes are TRBV9 and TRBJ2-7, with 7 nucleotides matching TRBD2. The CDR3 sequence is 13 residues long. Losses at the gene ends were 2 bases for V and 7 bases for J; bases not matched to a gene: 6. Germline V lookup: CDR1 SGDLS, CDR2 YYNGEE. CDR3 protein: CASSVGGGSEQYF. In nucleotides, the CDR3 is TGTGCCAGCAGCGTCGGCGGGGGATCGGAGCAGTACTTC.